Listed here are 17 T cell receptor beta chains from one sample, sequenced in a study of T cells in localized non-small cell lung cancer. Only in-frame clones appear in the TCRdb table, and some are missing; sequencing was by immunoSEQ multiplex PCR. The sample records fewer than 1,000 clones, over 25% being singletons. This sample comprised lung tumor tissue, obtained before any cancer treatment. The origin of the receptors is a woman between 18 and 49 years old with stage III lung adenocarcinoma.

The genes are TRBV4-1 and TRBJ2-7; 7 nucleotides match TRBD1. The CDR3 is made up of 15 amino acids. Trimming cost V 0 bases and J 6 bases; bases outside gene matches: 8. Germline V gene data show CDR1 as MGHRA and CDR2 as YSYEKL. CDR3 DNA: TGCGCCAGCAGCCAAGAAGGGCAGGGGGTCGGCGAGCAGTACTTC. Its translation: CASSQEGQGVGEQYF.

The chain uses TRBV6-8 and TRBJ1-2; the D is unclear. Between the trimmed V and J ends, which lost 5 bases and 4 bases, there was a span of 14 bases. Germline V gene lookup returns CDR1 MNHGY and CDR2 SAAAGT. This CDR3 has 14 amino acids. The CDR3 protein is CASSLPGSGYGYTF. The CDR3 DNA sequence: TGTGCCAGCAGTCTGCCGGGGTCGGGCTATGGCTACACCTTC.

This clone came up a few times. The rearrangement uses TRBV11-1 and TRBJ2-3, with TRBD2 identical over 7 bases. CDR1 is SGHAT, CDR2 FQDESV, per germline (reference sequence). The CDR3 extends over 15 amino acids. V trimming: 7 bases; J trimming: 5 bases; junction bases outside the gene matches: 12. Here the CDR3 DNA reads TGTGCCAGCAAATACGAAAGCGGGGCTGGAGATACGCAGTATTTT. Residues: CASKYESGAGDTQYF.

The chain uses TRBV10-3 and TRBJ2-3; the match to TRBD2 covers 10 bases. Trimming took 0 bases from V and 4 from J; bases not matched to a gene: 4. The CDR3 runs 16 residues. Germline loops: CDR1 ENHRY, CDR2 SYGVKD. Written as DNA, the CDR3 is TGTGCCATCAGTGAGTCGCGGCTAGCGGGGGCAGATACGCAGTATTTT. This gives the protein CAISESRLAGADTQYF.

This clone was detected only a few times. This rearrangement joins TRBV11-3 to TRBJ1-5; D gene uncertain. This CDR3 region has 18 residues. V was pared by 7 bases and J by 0 bases, with 22 bases between. The germline V gene encodes CDR1 SGHNT and CDR2 YENEEA. The CDR3, as DNA: TGTGCCAGCAACCTAAGCCCGGGCCGCACTTATAGCAATCAGCCCCAGCATTTT. Residues: CASNLSPGRTYSNQPQHF.

This clone was seen a handful of times. The chain combines TRBV22-1 with TRBJ2-5; TRBD2, the D gene given by the table, was not confirmed from the DNA. TRBV22-1 is a pseudogene locus. This CDR3 is built from 14 residues. The CDR3 region is CASSEQAEVGTQYF. CDR3 DNA sequence: TGTGCCAGCAGTGAGCAGGCGGAGGTGGGGACCCAGTACTTC.

This chain links TRBV19 with TRBJ2-1; TRBD2 matches at 11 bases. Trimming at V came to 1 base and at J to 1 base, leaving 6 bases not matched to a gene. Germline CDR1 is LNHDA and CDR2 is SQIVND (reference sequence). The CDR3 runs 18 residues. The CDR3, as DNA: TGTGCCAGTAGTATAGCTACTAGCGGGGGCGGGTCCTACAATGAGCAGTTCTTC. Its protein product is CASSIATSGGGSYNEQFF.

This rearrangement joins TRBV11-3 to TRBJ2-7, with D unresolved. Per germline, CDR1 SGHNT and CDR2 YENEEA. The CDR3 has 16 residues. Trimming removed 5 bases from V and 3 bases from J, with 20 bases in between. CDR3 DNA: TGTGCCAGCAGCGCGGACGTGGCTTCCCCTTTCTACGAGCAGTACTTC. Encoded protein: CASSADVASPFYEQYF.

V gene TRBV14 combines with J gene TRBJ2-1; weak D call: TRBD1 (5 bases). V lost 5 bases and J lost 9, with 11 bases in between. This CDR3 has 12 residues. CDR1 is SGHDN and CDR2 is FVKESK in the germline V gene. In nucleotides, the CDR3 is TGTGCCAGCAGCACAGGACCTGCTGAGCAGTTCTTC. The encoded protein is CASSTGPAEQFF.

This clone has just one count. This chain links TRBV5-1 with TRBJ1-6; no definite D call. In germline, CDR1 is SGHRS, CDR2 YFSETQ. This CDR3 region has 16 residues. V was pared by 0 bases and J by 0 bases, with 7 bases between. CDR3 DNA: TGCGCCAGCAGCTTGGATGGCAGCTCCTATAATTCACCCCTCCACTTT. It specifies CASSLDGSSYNSPLHF.

This rearrangement joins TRBV5-1 to TRBJ1-4; TRBD1 aligns across 9 bases. The junction had 9 bases not matched to a gene; V was cut back by 3 bases and J by 0 bases. The CDR3 has 18 amino acids. Per germline, CDR1 SGHRS and CDR2 YFSETQ. This chain's CDR3 is CASSSPPGQGATNEKLFF. DNA for the CDR3: TGCGCCAGCAGCTCTCCCCCGGGACAGGGTGCAACTAATGAAAAACTGTTTTTT. Based on the CDR3 plus reference TRBV5-1 and TRBJ1-4, the full variable domain is KAGVTQTPRYLIKTRGQQVTLSCSPISGHRSVSWYQQTPGQGLQFLFEYFSETQRNKGNFPGRFSGRQFSNSRSEMNVSTLELGDSALYLCASSSPPGQGATNEKLFFGSGTQLSVL.

The chain links TRBV30 to TRBJ1-1; D unclear. The germline gives CDR1 GTSNPN, CDR2 SVGIG (reference sequence). This CDR3 is built from 13 residues. V lost 4 bases to trimming and J lost 4 bases, with 13 bases between them. The CDR3 nucleotides read TGTGCCTGGATTGTTGAATGGGGCACTGAAGCTTTCTTT. Amino acids: CAWIVEWGTEAFF.

This clone was recorded a few times. This rearrangement joins TRBV12-5 to TRBJ2-7; D is undetermined. The CDR3 is 12 residues long. The germline gives CDR1 LGHNT, CDR2 FRNRAP. In DNA form, the CDR3 reads TGTGCCAGCCGGGCCAGGCGCTCCGAGCAGTACTTC. Its translation is CASRARRSEQYF.

The chain couples TRBV2 to TRBJ2-5; 8 bases are a match to TRBD2. The CDR3 length is 17 residues. V lost 3 bases to trimming and J lost 9 bases; unmatched junction nucleotides: 18. Germline CDR1 and CDR2: SNHLY and FYNNEI. This CDR3 is CASSDQLRGIGGESQYF. In DNA, the CDR3 is TGTGCCAGCAGTGACCAATTGCGGGGAATCGGGGGGGAATCCCAGTACTTC.

V is TRBV18 and J is TRBJ2-1, with TRBD1 matching over 8 bases. The CDR3 consists of 16 residues. V lost 3 bases to trimming and J lost 4 bases; unmatched junction nucleotides: 8. Germline V gives CDR1 KGHSH, CDR2 LQKENI. The CDR3 nucleotides read TGTGCCAGCTCACCGCTACAGGGGGAGAGGTACAATGAGCAGTTCTTC. Residues: CASSPLQGERYNEQFF.

This rearrangement joins TRBV9 to TRBJ1-2; D not certain. From germline, CDR1 is SGDLS and CDR2 YYNGEE. V was clipped by 5 bases and J by 4 bases, with 9 bases between them. The CDR3 consists of 12 residues. This CDR3 reads CASSPESYGYTF. CDR3 in DNA: TGTGCCAGCAGTCCGGAGAGCTATGGCTACACCTTC.

This clone was detected only a few times. The chain links TRBV6-8 to TRBJ2-5, with 7 bases fitting TRBD1. Trimming at V came to 6 bases and at J to 2 bases, leaving 9 bases not matched to a gene. CDR1 is MNHGY and CDR2 is SAAAGT in the germline V gene. The CDR3 runs 15 residues. CDR3: CASSRDRQPQETQYF. The CDR3 nucleotides read TGTGCCAGCAGCCGGGACAGACAGCCTCAAGAGACCCAGTACTTC.